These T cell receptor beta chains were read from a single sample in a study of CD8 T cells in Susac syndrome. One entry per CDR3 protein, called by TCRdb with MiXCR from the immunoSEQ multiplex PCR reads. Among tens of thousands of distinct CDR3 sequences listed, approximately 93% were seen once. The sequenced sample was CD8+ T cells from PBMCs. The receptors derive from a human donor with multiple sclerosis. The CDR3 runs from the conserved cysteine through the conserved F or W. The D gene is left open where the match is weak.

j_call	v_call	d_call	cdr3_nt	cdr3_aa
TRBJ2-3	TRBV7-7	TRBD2	TGTGCTAGCAGCTTAGCGCGGGGGGATACGCAGTATTTT	CASSLARGDTQYF
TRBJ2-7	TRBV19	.	TGTGCCAGTAGTATAGGGGGCCTCTACGAGCAGTACTTC	CASSIGGLYEQYF
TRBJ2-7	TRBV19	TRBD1	TGTGCCAGTAGTCCGGGACAGTACTCCTACGAGCAGTACTTC	CASSPGQYSYEQYF
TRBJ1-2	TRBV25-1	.	TGTGCCAGCAGTGACAGGGATGGCTACACCTTC	CASSDRDGYTF
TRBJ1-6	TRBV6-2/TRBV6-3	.	TGTGCCAGCAGTTACTCAAGGGAGAATTCACCCCTCCACTTT	CASSYSRENSPLHF
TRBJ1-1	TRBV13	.	TGTGCCAGCAGCAGAGGGCCGGGGCACACTGAAGCTTTCTTT	CASSRGPGHTEAFF
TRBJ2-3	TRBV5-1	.	TGCGCCAGCAGCTTAGAGTCGTCGACAGATACGCAGTATTTT	CASSLESSTDTQYF
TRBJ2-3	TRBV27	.	TGTGCCAGCGGCTCCGGGACCATGCAGTATTTT	CASGSGTMQYF
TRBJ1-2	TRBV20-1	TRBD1	TGCAGTGCTAGCAGGGGGGAGGGCTACACCTTC	CSASRGEGYTF
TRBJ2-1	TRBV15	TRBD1	TGTGCCACCAGCCCACACCCAGGGACAGGGGGCAACGGTGAGCAGTTCTTC	CATSPHPGTGGNGEQFF
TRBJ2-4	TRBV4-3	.	TGCGCCAGCAGCCAAGATCGAAGAGCGTTCTACTTC	CASSQDRRAFYF
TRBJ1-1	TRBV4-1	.	TGCGCCAGCAGCCAAGGGGGGAACACTGAAGCTTTCTTT	CASSQGGNTEAFF
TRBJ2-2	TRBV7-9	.	TGTGCCAGCAGCTTAGGCCGTTCCACCGGGGAGCTGTTTTTT	CASSLGRSTGELFF
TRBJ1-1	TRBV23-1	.	TGCGCCAGCAGCCGCGGGACACCTATGAACACTGAAGCTTTCTTT	CASSRGTPMNTEAFF
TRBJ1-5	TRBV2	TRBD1	TGTGCCAGCGGGACAGGGGATCAGCCCCAGCATTTT	CASGTGDQPQHF
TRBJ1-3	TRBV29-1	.	TGCAGCGTTGTTCCCCAGGGAAACACCATATATTTT	CSVVPQGNTIYF
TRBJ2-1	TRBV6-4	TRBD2	TGTGCCAGCAGTGACGGTACTAGCGGGCCGACTAATGAGCAGTTCTTC	CASSDGTSGPTNEQFF
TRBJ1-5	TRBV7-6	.	TGTGCCAGCAGCGTCCGGGCCAACGGCAATCAGCCCCAGCATTTT	CASSVRANGNQPQHF
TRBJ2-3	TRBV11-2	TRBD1	TGTGCCAGCAGCCCTGGACAGGGCACAGATACGCAGTATTTT	CASSPGQGTDTQYF
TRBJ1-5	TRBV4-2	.	TGTGCCAGCAGCCAAGATTCCCAGGACAGCTGGGGCAATCAGCCCCAGCATTTT	CASSQDSQDSWGNQPQHF